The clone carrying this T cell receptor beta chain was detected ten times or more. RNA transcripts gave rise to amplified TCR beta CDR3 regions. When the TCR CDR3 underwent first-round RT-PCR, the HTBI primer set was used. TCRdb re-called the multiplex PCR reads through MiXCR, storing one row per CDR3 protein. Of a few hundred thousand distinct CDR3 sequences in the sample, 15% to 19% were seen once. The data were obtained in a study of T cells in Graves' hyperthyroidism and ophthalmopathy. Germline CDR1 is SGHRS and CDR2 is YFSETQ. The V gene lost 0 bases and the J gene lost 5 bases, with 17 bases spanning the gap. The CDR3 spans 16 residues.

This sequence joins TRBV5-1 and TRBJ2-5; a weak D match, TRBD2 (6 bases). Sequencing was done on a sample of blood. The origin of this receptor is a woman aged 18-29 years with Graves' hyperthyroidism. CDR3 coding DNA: TGCGCCAGCAGCTTGGCCGCGGGGCCAGGCCACGAGACCCAGTACTTC. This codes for CASSLAAGPGHETQYF.